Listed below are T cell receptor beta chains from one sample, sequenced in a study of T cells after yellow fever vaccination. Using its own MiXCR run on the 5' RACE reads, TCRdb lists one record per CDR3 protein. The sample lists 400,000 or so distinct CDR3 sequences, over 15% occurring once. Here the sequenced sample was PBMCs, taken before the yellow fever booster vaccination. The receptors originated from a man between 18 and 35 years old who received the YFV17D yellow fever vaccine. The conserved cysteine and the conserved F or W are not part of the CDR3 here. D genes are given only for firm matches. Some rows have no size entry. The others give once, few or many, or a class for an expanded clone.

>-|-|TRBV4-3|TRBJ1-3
ASSYAGAEGNTIY
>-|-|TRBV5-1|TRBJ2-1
ASSLGSGDNEQF
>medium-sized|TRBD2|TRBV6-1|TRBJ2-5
ASSELAGGPETQY
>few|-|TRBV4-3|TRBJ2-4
ASSQVAGDRASNIQY
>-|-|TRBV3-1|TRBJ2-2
ASSQIPGSNTGELF
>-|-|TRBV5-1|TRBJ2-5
ASSWSIGVQETQY
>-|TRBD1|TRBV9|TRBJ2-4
ASSAGQGAKNIQY
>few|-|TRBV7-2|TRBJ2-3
ASSDRRGTDTQY
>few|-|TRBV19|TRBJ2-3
ASSHQKGVDTQY
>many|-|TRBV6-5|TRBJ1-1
ASSYGENTEAF
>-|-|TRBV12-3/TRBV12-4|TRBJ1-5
ASTRGGGDQPQH
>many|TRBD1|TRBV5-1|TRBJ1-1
ASSDGTGLMNTEAF
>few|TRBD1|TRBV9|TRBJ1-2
ASSEPGTAYGYT
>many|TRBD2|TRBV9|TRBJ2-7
ASSVGGSSYEQY
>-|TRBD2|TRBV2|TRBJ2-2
ASSPGLAGYTGELF
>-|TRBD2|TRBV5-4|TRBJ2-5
ASSRNSGGAIETQY
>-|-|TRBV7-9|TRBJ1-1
ASSSSDGNTEAF
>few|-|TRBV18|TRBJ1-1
ASSMTGATEAF
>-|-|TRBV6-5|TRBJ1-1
ASSYGQRNTEAF
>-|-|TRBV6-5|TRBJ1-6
ASSYSTPLNSPLH
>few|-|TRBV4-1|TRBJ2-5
ASSQRAAAETQY
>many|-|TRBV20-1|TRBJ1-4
SAPLATNEKLF
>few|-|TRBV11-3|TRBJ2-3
ASSLTNMNTQY
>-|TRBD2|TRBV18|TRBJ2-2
ASSRTSGGHNTGELF
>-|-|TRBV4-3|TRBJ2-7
ARSQAPGSYEQY
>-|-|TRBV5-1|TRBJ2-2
ASSRGDRTNTGELF
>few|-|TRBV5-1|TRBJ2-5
ASSPDPGRYQETQY
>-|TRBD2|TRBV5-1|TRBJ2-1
ASRLSGGSYNEQF
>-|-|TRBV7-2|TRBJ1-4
ASSASGRTNEKLF
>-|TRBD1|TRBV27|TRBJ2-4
ASSLSGTVKNIQY
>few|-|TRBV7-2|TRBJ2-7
ASSLNRVNEQY
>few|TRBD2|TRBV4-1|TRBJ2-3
ASSHYGTSGDTDTQY
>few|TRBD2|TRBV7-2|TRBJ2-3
ASSLGLVGDTQY
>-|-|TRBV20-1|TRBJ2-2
SARGQGGNTGELF
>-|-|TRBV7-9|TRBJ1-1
ASTTRGVYRATEAF
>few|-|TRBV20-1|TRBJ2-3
SARLGTNTQY
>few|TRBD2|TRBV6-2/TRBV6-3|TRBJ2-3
ASSFAGGPTDTQY
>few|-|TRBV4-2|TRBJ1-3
ASSRSSGNTIY
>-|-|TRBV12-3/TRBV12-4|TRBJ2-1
ASSITSYNEQF
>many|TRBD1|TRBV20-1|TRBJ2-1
SASPPTGGHNEQF
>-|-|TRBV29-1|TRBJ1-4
SVVRGGLLF
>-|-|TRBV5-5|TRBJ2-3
ASSFGVMGDTQY
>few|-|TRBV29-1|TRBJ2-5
SVHREETQY
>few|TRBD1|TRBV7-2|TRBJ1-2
ASSTPTGSHGYT
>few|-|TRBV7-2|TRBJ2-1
ASTAVGYEQF
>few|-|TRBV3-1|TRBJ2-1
ASSRTVPNEQF
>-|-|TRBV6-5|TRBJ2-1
ASSIQYYNEQF
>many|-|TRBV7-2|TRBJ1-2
ASTPPTTAVYGYT
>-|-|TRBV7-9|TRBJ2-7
ASSLAGKEQY
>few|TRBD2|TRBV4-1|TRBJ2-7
ASSQVPSGGDEQY